Presented here are 19 T cell receptor beta chains from one specimen sequenced in a study of shared clonotypes between healthy human individuals. The assay was immunoSEQ multiplex PCR, and TCRdb's table has in-frame clones only and misses some. The profile shows around 2,000,000 clones, 85% to 95% of them singletons. The sequenced sample consisted of naive CD4+ T cells sorted from blood. Indicated subset: CD45RA+ positively selected. The source is a man between 18 and 29 years old in good health.

The rearrangement uses TRBV5-1 and TRBJ2-3, with 7 bases identical to TRBD2. V was pared by 6 bases and J by 0 bases, with 7 bases of the junction left unmatched. The CDR3 runs to 15 residues. Germline CDR1 is SGHRS and CDR2 is YFSETQ. The CDR3 here is CASKRDGQSTDTQYF. CDR3 DNA sequence: TGCGCCAGCAAGCGGGACGGGCAAAGCACAGATACGCAGTATTTT.

Worth noting for this clone: Other DNA sequences in this specimen translate into the identical CDR3. The chain uses TRBV5-1 and TRBJ2-3; 7 bases map to TRBD1. The germline V gene has CDR1 SGHRS and CDR2 YFSETQ. This CDR3 is built from 14 residues. Trimming cost V 0 bases and J 6 bases; bases outside gene matches: 4. The CDR3 reads CASSLDRGADTQYF. The DNA for the CDR3 is TGCGCCAGCAGCTTGGACAGGGGCGCGGATACGCAGTATTTT.

The chain recombines TRBV30 with TRBJ1-2, with D perhaps TRBD1 (6 bases). V lost 5 bases, J lost 6 bases, and 13 bases lay in between. The CDR3 runs 12 residues. CDR1 and CDR2 (germline): GTSNPN, SVGIG (reference sequence). In DNA, the CDR3 is TGTGCCTGGGACCCGGGGGCCAATGGCTACACCTTC. Translation: CAWDPGANGYTF.

This clone was found once. V usage is TRBV29-1 and J usage is TRBJ2-4; D gene uncertain. CDR1 is SQVTM, CDR2 ANQGSEA, per germline. The length of the CDR3 is 15 residues. V gave up 3 bases and J gave up 0 bases, with 12 bases separating them. The CDR3 DNA follows: TGCAGCGTTGAGGTGGTCGCACTAGCCAAAAACATTCAGTACTTC. Translating gives CSVEVVALAKNIQYF.

The chain employs TRBV4-1 and TRBJ2-1; D is undetermined. The CDR3 runs to 17 residues. The V end was cut by 2 bases, the J end by 0 bases, with 14 bases between. In germline, CDR1 is MGHRA, CDR2 YSYEKL. CDR3 in DNA: TGCGCCAGCAGCCAAACAACCGGAAACCCCTCCTACAATGAGCAGTTCTTC. It yields the protein CASSQTTGNPSYNEQFF.

Comment on this clone: Other DNA sequences in this sample translate to the same CDR3. V usage is TRBV5-1 and J usage is TRBJ1-3; the D is unclear. In germline, CDR1 is SGHRS, CDR2 YFSETQ. V lost 7 bases and J 1 base, leaving 9 bases between the germline ends. CDR3 length equals 13 residues. The CDR3, as DNA: TGCGCCAGCTCTCTAGGGTCTGGAAACACCATATATTTT. Encoded protein: CASSLGSGNTIYF.

V gene TRBV10-3 combines with J gene TRBJ1-5; 8 nucleotides agree with TRBD1. The CDR3 length is 19 residues. Germline lookup yields CDR1 ENHRY and CDR2 SYGVKD. V was clipped by 0 bases and J by 4 bases; unmatched bases: 14. The CDR3 protein is CAISESVQGATIENQPQHF. In DNA, the CDR3 is TGTGCCATCAGTGAGTCTGTTCAGGGGGCGACTATCGAAAATCAGCCCCAGCATTTT.

Notes on this clone: Other DNA sequences of this sample code for an identical CDR3. The J gene is TRBJ1-4, the V gene TRBV30; D is uncertain. This CDR3 has 12 amino acids. CDR1 is GTSNPN and CDR2 is SVGIG in the germline V gene (reference sequence). The germline V and J ends were trimmed by 2 bases and 7 bases, with 8 bases remaining between them. Here the CDR3 DNA reads TGTGCCTGGAGTCCAGGAGCTGAAAAACTGTTTTTT. Translating it yields CAWSPGAEKLFF.

The rearrangement joins TRBV12-5 to TRBJ2-7; D might be TRBD1 (5 bases). The CDR3 has 11 amino acids. V was trimmed by 5 bases and J by 7 bases, leaving 9 bases between them. The germline V gene has CDR1 LGHNT and CDR2 FRNRAP. The CDR3 sequence is CASGLTVEQYF. Here the CDR3 DNA reads TGTGCTAGTGGTCTGACAGTTGAGCAGTACTTC.

This chain joins TRBV7-9 and TRBJ1-4; weak D call: TRBD1 (6 bases). Trimming shortened V by 5 bases and J by 13 bases, and 17 bases separated the two germline ends. This CDR3 is built from 13 residues. Germline V gene lookup returns CDR1 SEHNR and CDR2 FQNEAQ (reference sequence). Written as DNA, the CDR3 is TGTGCCAGCAGCCAAAGAGACAGGCTTAGACTGTTTTTT. Amino acid sequence: CASSQRDRLRLFF.

V gene TRBV5-1 combines with J gene TRBJ2-3, with unresolved D. The V end lost 3 bases, the J end lost 2 bases, and 13 bases lay between the germline ends. The CDR3 runs 15 residues. The V gene's germline CDR1 is SGHRS and CDR2 YFSETQ. The CDR3 sequence: CASSSNTENTDTQYF. The CDR3 DNA follows: TGCGCCAGCAGCTCGAACACGGAGAACACAGATACGCAGTATTTT.

The count of this clone is one. The same CDR3 is also encoded by other DNA sequences in this sample. V gene TRBV29-1 combines with J gene TRBJ2-7, with TRBD1 matching over 9 bases. J gave up 4 bases and V 6 bases, and 4 bases lay outside the gene matches. CDR3 length equals 12 residues. The germline V gene has CDR1 SQVTM and CDR2 ANQGSEA. The CDR3 sequence is CSVEQGAYEQYF. The CDR3 region has the DNA TGCAGCGTCGAACAGGGGGCTTACGAGCAGTACTTC.

The chain is built from TRBV2 and TRBJ1-5; no reliable D call. Trimming stripped 7 bases from V and 2 bases from J, with 12 bases between. CDR1 SNHLY and CDR2 FYNNEI come from the germline V gene. The CDR3 covers 14 residues. The CDR3 here is CASKNGVGNQPQHF. As DNA, the CDR3 is TGTGCCAGCAAGAACGGGGTTGGCAATCAGCCCCAGCATTTT. Full variable domain (remainder filled in from reference TRBV2 and TRBJ1-5): EPEVTQTPSHQVTQMGQEVILRCVPISNHLYFYWYRQILGQKVEFLVSFYNNEISEKSEIFDDQFSVERPDGSNFTLKIRSTKLEDSAMYFCASKNGVGNQPQHFGDGTRLSIL.

This chain joins TRBV29-1 and TRBJ1-4; no reliable D call. V lost 3 bases and J lost 0, with 8 bases in between. There are 14 residues in the CDR3. Germline CDR1 SQVTM, CDR2 ANQGSEA. CDR3 in DNA: TGCAGCGTTGAGGACGGACCAACTAATGAAAAACTGTTTTTT. Protein sequence: CSVEDGPTNEKLFF.

This chain connects TRBV10-3 to TRBJ1-1; D unresolved. CDR1 ENHRY and CDR2 SYGVKD come from the germline V gene. The V gene lost 5 bases and the J gene lost 5 bases, with 9 bases spanning the gap. The CDR3 has 12 amino acids. In DNA form, the CDR3 reads TGTGCCATCAGTTCGTGGGTGACTGAAGCTTTCTTT. Protein sequence: CAISSWVTEAFF.

This clone appeared a single time. This chain links TRBV7-3 with TRBJ1-6; maybe TRBD1 (5 bases). V lost 2 bases, J lost 6 bases, and 5 bases lay in between. The CDR3 runs 13 residues. Germline assignment: CDR1 SGHTA and CDR2 FQGTGA. CDR3 sequence (DNA): TGTGCCAGCAGCTTACAGGGTAATTCACCCCTCCACTTT. Its translation: CASSLQGNSPLHF.

The V gene is TRBV7-2, the J gene TRBJ2-7; the D gene is possibly TRBD2 (6 bases). Germline V lookup: CDR1 SGHTA, CDR2 FQGNSA. V was trimmed by 4 bases and J by 1 base, leaving 14 bases between them. The CDR3 has 15 amino acids. CDR3 residues: CASSYRDSGSYEQYF. As DNA, the CDR3 is TGTGCCAGCAGCTACCGGGACTCCGGATCCTACGAGCAGTACTTC.

J is TRBJ1-4 and V is TRBV5-1; 7 bases line up with TRBD1. Germline V lookup: CDR1 SGHRS, CDR2 YFSETQ. The CDR3 spans 14 residues. Trimming took 4 bases from V and 3 from J; bases not matched to a gene: 3. The CDR3 DNA reads as TGCGCCAGCAGCGAGGGACAGCCTAATGAAAAACTGTTTTTT. Amino acid sequence: CASSEGQPNEKLFF.

The CDR3 spells CASSSKAWAQETQYF. In nucleotides, the CDR3 is TGTGCCAGCAGCTCCAAGGCATGGGCCCAAGAGACCCAGTACTTC. The chain is built from TRBV9 and TRBJ2-5; no clear D. V shed 4 bases and J shed 1 base, with 14 bases lying between them. The CDR3 is 15 residues long. Germline V gives CDR1 SGDLS, CDR2 YYNGEE. The full variable domain, in which reference TRBV9 and TRBJ2-5 provide the parts outside the CDR3, is DSGVTQTPKHLITATGQRVTLRCSPRSGDLSVYWYQQSLDQGLQFLIQYYNGEERAKGNILERFSAQQFPDLHSELNLSSLELGDSALYFCASSSKAWAQETQYFGPGTRLLVL.